The present T cell receptor beta chain was sequenced within a study of blood T cell repertoires in COVID-19 (dated by TCRdb to the early 2020s). Context from the whole study: Collaborator samples came from the United States, Italy and Spain and covered acute and convalescent phases of COVID-19. A freely available public database, intended as a resource for researchers studying the immune response to SARS-CoV-2, is where the repertoires were released. Where available, HLA class I and class II types were obtained from metadata supplied by the sample provider rather than from assay-based typing. The samples were drawn from the first 160 participants of the ongoing ImmuneRACE study and from 950 to 1,500 subjects provided by 6 global collaborators. The material from the prospective study consisted of cDNA or gDNA derived from T cells, B-cell-depleted T cells, or PBMCs. The sample metadata nearly always contained a de-identified subject ID, COVID-19 status, age in years and sex. Deeply sampled blood TCRbeta repertoires from subjects exposed to, actively infected with, or recovered from COVID-19 were included in the dataset. Paper-wide results and their limitations: Clinical and demographic metadata were provided uncurated, with the amount varying by source and participant.

The CDR3 goes from the cysteine to the phenylalanine over 14 residues. CDR3 DNA only is kept here, 42 bases in frame from base 1. Trimming leaves V shorter by 4 bases and J shorter by 7 bases, with the junction holding 7 bases beyond the gene matches. Per the germline V gene, SGDLS is the CDR1 and YYNGEE is the CDR2. TCRbeta CDR3 regions were amplified from genomic DNA using the immunoSEQ Assay, a bias-controlled multiplex PCR. The original methods were these. Within the assay, amplification of reference gene primers was used to estimate how many nucleated cells each sample contained. To quantify the absolute abundance of each unique TCRbeta CDR3 rearrangement, sequence reads were collapsed and filtered. Productive Simpson clonality was computed per sample as the square root of Simpson's diversity index over productive rearrangements. This immuneACCESS table, as held by TCRdb, lists in-frame sequences with V and J called but not all clones. Of the missing ones, under half trace to an unresolved V gene in checked studies; the others have no known cause. V and J calls and clone size come straight from that table; D and trimming were deduced from the DNA. This sample lists about 310,000 clones; approximately 89% were detected once. The top ten hold approximately 8.8% of the sample.

Enrolling through a virtual design, the prospective study's participants ranged in age from roughly 18 to 90 years and lived across about two dozen United States geographic areas. Cohort assignment in the prospective study relied on participant-reported clinical history from a screening survey and a study questionnaire. Recovered participants in ImmuneRACE Cohort 3 were defined by two consecutive negative NP/OP PCR tests, clearance by a healthcare professional, or resolution of symptoms. In the prospective study, mobile phlebotomists collected whole blood, serum and a nasopharyngeal or oropharyngeal swab from each participant. Additional blood draws and questionnaires over an approximately 2-month period could optionally be provided by prospective study participants. Before DNA extraction, blood samples from the prospective study were shipped at room temperature or frozen. Regarding this clone: This clone's antigen is unknown. No base-level quality is on record; no much larger clone is a single base apart.

Sequenced input: PBMCs or T cells enriched from blood (not recorded which). The TCR comes from a woman aged 40 to 50 who had recovered from COVID-19. The chain couples TRBV9 to TRBJ1-4; 7 central nucleotides agree with TRBD1. The base sequence is TGTGCCAGCAGCCAGGACAGGCCGGGTGAAAAACTGTTTTTT. Translated, this is CASSQDRPGEKLFF.